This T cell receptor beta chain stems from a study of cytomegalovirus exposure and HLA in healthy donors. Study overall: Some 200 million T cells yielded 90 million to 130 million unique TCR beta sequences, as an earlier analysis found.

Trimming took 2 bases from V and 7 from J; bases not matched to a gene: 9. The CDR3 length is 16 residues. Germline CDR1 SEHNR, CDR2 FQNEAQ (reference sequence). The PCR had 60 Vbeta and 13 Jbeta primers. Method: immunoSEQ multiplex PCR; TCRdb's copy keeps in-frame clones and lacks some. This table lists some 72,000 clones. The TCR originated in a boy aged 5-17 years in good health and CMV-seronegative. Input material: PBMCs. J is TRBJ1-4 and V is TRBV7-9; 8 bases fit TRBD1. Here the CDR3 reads CASSLRGQGRTEKLFF. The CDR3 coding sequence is TGTGCCAGCAGCTTAAGAGGACAGGGTAGGACTGAAAAACTGTTTTTT.